These T cell receptor beta chains were read from a single sample in a study of cytomegalovirus exposure and HLA in healthy donors. The table came from immunoSEQ multiplex PCR; TCRdb's copy has only in-frame clones and leaves some out. The data contain about 110,000 clones, approximately 85% of them seen just once; the ten biggest clones take up 3% to 3.5%. The sequencing input was PBMCs. All receptors derive from a woman between 18 and 29 years old in good health and CMV-seronegative. Both conserved end residues are part of each CDR3. A D gene is named only where the DNA matches it firmly. Rows give clone size only sometimes, using once, few, many, or a class for an expanded clone.

size,J,D,V,DNA,CDR3
-,TRBJ2-1,-,TRBV5-4,TGTGCCAGCAGCTTGGGGTATTCGAGGGACAATGAGCAGTTCTTC,CASSLGYSRDNEQFF
-,TRBJ2-7,-,TRBV29-1,TGCAGCGCCGAAACCGGGGGCTCCTACGAGCAGTACTTC,CSAETGGSYEQYF
-,TRBJ2-7,-,TRBV5-6,TGTGCCAGCAGCTTCCTGGACTCTCTCTACGAGCAGTACTTC,CASSFLDSLYEQYF
-,TRBJ2-7,TRBD1,TRBV14,TGTGCCAGCAGCCGGATAGCCGGGACAGGAAGGGTCTACGAGCAGTACTTC,CASSRIAGTGRVYEQYF
few,TRBJ2-7,TRBD1,TRBV7-9,TGTGCCAGCACCACGTACCGGGGACAGTCTTCCTACGAGCAGTACTTC,CASTTYRGQSSYEQYF
-,TRBJ1-1,-,TRBV5-6,TGTGCCAGCGGGCCGGGGGACGGGAAGGACACTGAAGCTTTCTTT,CASGPGDGKDTEAFF
-,TRBJ2-3,-,TRBV5-1,TGCGCCAGCAGCTTAGAGCAGGTTACAGATACGCAGTATTTT,CASSLEQVTDTQYF
-,TRBJ2-1,-,TRBV6-6,TGTGCCAGCAGTTACTCTGGCCAAAGGGGCCTCAATGAGCAGTTCTTC,CASSYSGQRGLNEQFF
-,TRBJ2-1,TRBD2,TRBV27,TGTGCCAGCTACGGACTAGCCGGACACAATGAGCAGTTCTTC,CASYGLAGHNEQFF
-,TRBJ2-7,-,TRBV7-6,TGTGCCACCCAACCCCTCACAGGTTCTCACGAGCAGTACTTC,CATQPLTGSHEQYF
-,TRBJ1-1,-,TRBV2,TGTGCCAGCAGTGACCCTCTCTCCACTATTATGAACACTGAAGCTTTCTTT,CASSDPLSTIMNTEAFF
-,TRBJ1-3,-,TRBV5-1,TGCGCCAGCTACATGGCGGGAGAAAACACCATATATTTT,CASYMAGENTIYF
-,TRBJ1-2,-,TRBV28,TGTGCCAGCAGTTTGGAACTAACAGGCGATAACTATGGCTACACCTTC,CASSLELTGDNYGYTF
once,TRBJ2-1,TRBD2,TRBV28,TGTGCCAGCAGTTTTCCCGCGGGGGGGCCCTACAATGAGCAGTTCTTC,CASSFPAGGPYNEQFF
-,TRBJ2-5,-,TRBV2,TGTGCCAGCAGAAGGGAGAGTGAGACCCAGTACTTC,CASRRESETQYF
-,TRBJ2-1,TRBD2,TRBV28,TGTGCCAGCAGTTTACCCGCTAGCGGGGGGAACAATGAGCAGTTCTTC,CASSLPASGGNNEQFF
-,TRBJ2-5,TRBD2,TRBV20-1,TGCAGTTGGGGGGGCCAAGAGACCCAGTACTTC,CSWGGQETQYF
-,TRBJ2-7,-,TRBV6-5,TGTGCCAGCAGTTACCGGGGCTACGAGCAGTACTTC,CASSYRGYEQYF
once,TRBJ2-7,-,TRBV19,TGTGCCAGTAGTATAGCATACGCGACTTCGGGGGAGCAGTACTTC,CASSIAYATSGEQYF
-,TRBJ2-6,TRBD1,TRBV25-1,TGTGCCAGCAGCGTACCGGGACAGGGGTCCTCTGGGGCCAACGTCCTGACTTTC,CASSVPGQGSSGANVLTF
-,TRBJ2-5,-,TRBV6-1,TGTGCCAGCAGTCAAGACCTCCGGGAGACCCAGTACTTC,CASSQDLRETQYF
-,TRBJ2-2,-,TRBV2,TGTGCCAGCAGTGAATGGGTCCTGGGGGGTGGCACCGGGGAGCTGTTTTTT,CASSEWVLGGGTGELFF
-,TRBJ1-1,-,TRBV7-9,TGTGCCAGCAGCCCCGACAGACTGAACACTGAAGCTTTCTTT,CASSPDRLNTEAFF
-,TRBJ2-3,-,TRBV7-6,TGTGCCAGCAGCCCGTCGGGACTCCCCTGGGATACGCAGTATTTT,CASSPSGLPWDTQYF
-,TRBJ2-1,-,TRBV7-9,TGTGCCAGCAGCCCTAGATTGGTCCTGAATGAGCAGTTCTTC,CASSPRLVLNEQFF
-,TRBJ1-3,TRBD1,TRBV11-2,TGTGCCAGCAGCCTGGGACAGGGGGGTGGAAACACCATATATTTT,CASSLGQGGGNTIYF
-,TRBJ2-5,TRBD2,TRBV27,TGTGCCAGCAGTTTAACTAGCGGGGGGACCCAGTACTTC,CASSLTSGGTQYF
-,TRBJ1-6,-,TRBV6-1,TGTGCCAGCAGTGAGGTCCAGGGGTCACCCCTCCACTTT,CASSEVQGSPLHF
-,TRBJ1-5,-,TRBV27,TGTGCCAGCAGGGGAGGGGCTGGTCGAGTCTTTGGCAATCAGCCCCAGCATTTT,CASRGGAGRVFGNQPQHF
-,TRBJ2-1,-,TRBV7-9,TGTGCCAGCAGCCCGCCGGCCGGGGTAGCCTACAATGAGCAGTTCTTC,CASSPPAGVAYNEQFF
-,TRBJ1-2,TRBD1,TRBV5-6,TGTGCCAGCAGCGACCGGGACAGGGGTACGGCTGGCTACACCTTC,CASSDRDRGTAGYTF
-,TRBJ2-5,TRBD1,TRBV28,TGTGCCAGCAGTGAAGGACAGGGGGCCTCAGAGACCCAGTACTTC,CASSEGQGASETQYF
once,TRBJ2-2,TRBD2,TRBV2,TGTGCCAGCAGTGAAACGACTAGCGGCGCGAACACCGGGGAGCTGTTTTTT,CASSETTSGANTGELFF
-,TRBJ2-7,-,TRBV27,TGTGCCAGCAGTTTAAATGGACTGGGGGGCTACGAGCAGTACTTC,CASSLNGLGGYEQYF
few,TRBJ2-7,-,TRBV5-6,TGTGCCAGCAGCTTGACGGTCTCCTACGAGCAGTACTTC,CASSLTVSYEQYF
-,TRBJ2-7,-,TRBV9,TGTGCCAGCAGCGTAGTGGGGGCGGGCGAGCAGTACTTC,CASSVVGAGEQYF
-,TRBJ1-5,TRBD1,TRBV18,TGTGCCAGCTCACTTGGACAGGGGGGCAATCAGCCCCAGCATTTT,CASSLGQGGNQPQHF
-,TRBJ1-2,TRBD1,TRBV13,TGTGCCAGCAGCTTACAGGGGGCTAGTAATGGCTACACCTTC,CASSLQGASNGYTF
-,TRBJ2-1,-,TRBV11-3,TGTGCCAGCAGCTTAAATGTAGCGACTGAGCAGTTCTTC,CASSLNVATEQFF
-,TRBJ1-5,TRBD1,TRBV19,TGTGCCAGCCGGCCCGGACAGGGTGGGAATCAGCCCCAGCATTTT,CASRPGQGGNQPQHF
-,TRBJ2-3,TRBD2,TRBV7-3,TGTGCCAGCAGCTTAAGGGAGGGCGATACGCAGTATTTT,CASSLREGDTQYF
-,TRBJ2-5,TRBD2,TRBV4-1,TGCGCCAGCAGCCAGGCCGGACTAGCTCGGGAGACCCAGTACTTC,CASSQAGLARETQYF
few,TRBJ1-2,TRBD1,TRBV11-2,TGTGCCAGCAGCTCGCTCCGGACAGGGAATCTCGGCTACACCTTC,CASSSLRTGNLGYTF